The next 8 T cell receptor beta chains were all read from a single sample in a study of T cells expressing NK-cell markers. One entry per CDR3 protein, without DNA, is what TCRdb gives after re-calling the 5' RACE reads. The sample totals roughly 110,000 distinct CDR3 sequences. Sequencing was carried out using blood T cells: a sorted CD56 or NKG2C T cell subset, CD4+ or CD8+ T cells, or bulk PBMC T cells (not recorded which). The receptors originated from a woman aged 18 to 75 in good health.

The V gene is TRBV29-1, the J gene TRBJ1-2; as DNA is missing, the TRBD1 call by TCRdb cannot be tested. The CDR3 is made up of 15 amino acids. Germline V gene lookup returns CDR1 SQVTM and CDR2 ANQGSEA. CDR3 loop: CSVEDGRGEKHGYTF.

The chain employs TRBV7-6 and TRBJ1-4. The CDR3 has 15 residues. Germline CDR1 and CDR2: SGHVS and FNYEAQ. CDR3 in amino acids: CASSTFLTTNEKLFF.

The chain couples TRBV7-2 to TRBJ2-1; the D call from TCRdb, TRBD2, cannot be confirmed without DNA. Germline loops: CDR1 SGHTA, CDR2 FQGNSA. The CDR3 totals 14 residues. CDR3 amino acids: CASSFIGGYNEQFF.

The chain is built from TRBV28 and TRBJ2-4; TCRdb picks TRBD2, but there is no DNA to check that call. Germline CDR1 MDHEN, CDR2 SYDVKM. The CDR3 totals 18 residues. The CDR3: CASSSASIAFLAKNIQYF.

The rearrangement uses TRBV6-2 or TRBV6-3 and TRBJ1-5; TCRdb picks TRBD1, but there is no DNA to check that call. CDR1 is MNHEY and CDR2 is SVGEGT in the germline V gene. The CDR3 spans 14 residues. The CDR3 here is CASSDPGQLIPQHF.

This rearrangement joins TRBV4-2 to TRBJ2-6. The CDR3 spans 15 residues. Germline V gene data show CDR1 as LGHNA and CDR2 as YNFKEQ. CDR3 residues: CASSQDNSGANVLTF.

The rearrangement links TRBV14 to TRBJ2-6. Germline CDR1 and CDR2: SGHDN and FVKESK. This CDR3 is built from 14 residues. This CDR3 is CASSQTTGANVLTF.

This chain connects TRBV4-3 to TRBJ1-1; no DNA is available, so the TRBD1 call from TCRdb remains unchecked. This CDR3 spans 16 amino acids. Per the germline V gene, CDR1 is LGHNA and CDR2 is YSLEER. The CDR3: CASSQDRGGLNTEAFF.